The clone carrying this T cell receptor beta chain was observed at least ten times. CDR1 WNHNN and CDR2 SYGVQD come from the germline V gene (reference sequence). Losses at the gene ends were 2 bases for V and 0 bases for J; bases not matched to a gene: 8. CDR3 size: 19 residues. These data come from a study of naive and memory T cell subsets. Ligated cDNA underwent four rounds of PCR with nested alpha and beta constant region primers and SP2. From the 5' RACE reads, TCRdb called clonotypes with MiXCR, one entry per CDR3 protein. This sample has tens of thousands of distinct CDR3 sequences; roughly 7% occur once, and the top ten carry 9% to 10%. TCR cDNA received a 3' ligated oligonucleotide that carried a UMI. Reverse transcription used DNase-treated unsorted total RNA, aiming for roughly 1 to 1,100 ng.

The clonotype originates from a male donor in good health. The chain employs TRBV10-1 and TRBJ2-1, with TRBD1 matching 12 bases. CDR3 nucleotides: TGCGCCAGCAGTGAGACGGGACAGGGGGCCAGTGCCTCCTACAATGAGCAGTTCTTC. Protein sequence: CASSETGQGASASYNEQFF.